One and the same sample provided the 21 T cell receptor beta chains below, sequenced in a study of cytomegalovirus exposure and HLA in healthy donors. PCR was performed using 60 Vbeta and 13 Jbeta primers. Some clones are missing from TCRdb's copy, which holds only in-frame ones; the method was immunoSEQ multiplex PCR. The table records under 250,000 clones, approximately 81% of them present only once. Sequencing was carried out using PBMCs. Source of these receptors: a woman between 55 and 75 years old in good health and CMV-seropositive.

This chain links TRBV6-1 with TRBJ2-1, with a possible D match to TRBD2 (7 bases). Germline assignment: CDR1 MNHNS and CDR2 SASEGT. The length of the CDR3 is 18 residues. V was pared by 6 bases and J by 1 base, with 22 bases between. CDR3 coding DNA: TGTGCCAGCAGAGAAAGGAGGGGGGGCGGGCGGTCCTACAATGAGCAGTTCTTC. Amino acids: CASRERRGGGRSYNEQFF.

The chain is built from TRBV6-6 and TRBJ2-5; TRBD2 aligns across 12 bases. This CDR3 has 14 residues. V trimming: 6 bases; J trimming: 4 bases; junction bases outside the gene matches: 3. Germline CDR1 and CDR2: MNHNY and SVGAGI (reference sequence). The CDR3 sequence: CASRLAGGVETQYF. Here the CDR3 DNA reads TGTGCCAGCAGACTAGCGGGAGGAGTAGAGACCCAGTACTTC.

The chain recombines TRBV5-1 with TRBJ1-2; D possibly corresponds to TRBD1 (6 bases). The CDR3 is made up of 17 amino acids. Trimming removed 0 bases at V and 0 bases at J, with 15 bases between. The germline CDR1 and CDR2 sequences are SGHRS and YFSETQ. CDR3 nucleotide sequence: TGCGCCAGCAGCTTGGGCCGGTCAGGGGCCCCTAACTATGGCTACACCTTC. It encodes CASSLGRSGAPNYGYTF.

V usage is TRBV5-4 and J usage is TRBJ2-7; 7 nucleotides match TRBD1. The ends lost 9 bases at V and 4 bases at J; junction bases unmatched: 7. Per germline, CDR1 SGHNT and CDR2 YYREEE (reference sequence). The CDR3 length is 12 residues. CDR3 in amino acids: CATGTDLYEQYF. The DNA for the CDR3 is TGTGCCACGGGGACAGACCTTTACGAGCAGTACTTC. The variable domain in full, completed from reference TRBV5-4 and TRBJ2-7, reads ETGVTQSPTHLIKTRGQQVTLRCSSQSGHNTVSWYQQALGQGPQFIFQYYREEENGRGNFPPRFSGLQFPNYSSELNVNALELDDSALYLCATGTDLYEQYFGPGTRLTVT.

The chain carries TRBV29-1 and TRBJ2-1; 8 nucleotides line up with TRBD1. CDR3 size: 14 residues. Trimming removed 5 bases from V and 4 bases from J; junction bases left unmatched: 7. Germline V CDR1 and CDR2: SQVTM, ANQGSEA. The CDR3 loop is CSVYGQGGYNEQFF. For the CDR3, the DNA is TGCAGCGTTTACGGACAGGGAGGTTACAATGAGCAGTTCTTC.

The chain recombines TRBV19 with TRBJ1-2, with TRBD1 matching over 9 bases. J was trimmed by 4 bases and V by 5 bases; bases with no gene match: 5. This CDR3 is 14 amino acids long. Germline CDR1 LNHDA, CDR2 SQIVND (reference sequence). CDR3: CASSPGQGVYGYTF. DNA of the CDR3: TGTGCCAGTAGTCCGGGACAGGGAGTCTATGGCTACACCTTC.

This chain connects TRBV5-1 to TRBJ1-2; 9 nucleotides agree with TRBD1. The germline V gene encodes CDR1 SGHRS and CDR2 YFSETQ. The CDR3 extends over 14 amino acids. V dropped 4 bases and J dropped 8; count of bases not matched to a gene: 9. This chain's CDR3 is CASSPDGQGNGYTF. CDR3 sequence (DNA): TGCGCCAGCAGCCCGGACGGACAGGGGAACGGCTACACCTTC.

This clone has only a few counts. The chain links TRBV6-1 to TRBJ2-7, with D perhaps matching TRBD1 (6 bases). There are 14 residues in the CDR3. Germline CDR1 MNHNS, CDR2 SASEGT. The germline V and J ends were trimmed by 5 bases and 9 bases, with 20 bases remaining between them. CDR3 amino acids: CASSRTAILRGQYF. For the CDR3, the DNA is TGTGCCAGCAGTAGGACAGCTATACTACGAGGGCAGTACTTC.

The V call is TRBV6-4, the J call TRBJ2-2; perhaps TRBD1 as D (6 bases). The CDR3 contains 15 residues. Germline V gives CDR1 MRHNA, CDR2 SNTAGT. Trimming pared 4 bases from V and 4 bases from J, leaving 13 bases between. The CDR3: CASSAETGITGELFF. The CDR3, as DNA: TGTGCCAGCAGTGCGGAAACAGGGATCACCGGGGAGCTGTTTTTT.

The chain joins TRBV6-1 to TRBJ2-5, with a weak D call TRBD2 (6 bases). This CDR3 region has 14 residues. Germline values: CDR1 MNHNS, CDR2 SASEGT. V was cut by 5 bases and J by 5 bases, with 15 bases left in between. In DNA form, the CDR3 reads TGTGCCAGCAGTTTCCGTTTTGGGAGGGAGACCCAGTACTTC. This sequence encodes CASSFRFGRETQYF.

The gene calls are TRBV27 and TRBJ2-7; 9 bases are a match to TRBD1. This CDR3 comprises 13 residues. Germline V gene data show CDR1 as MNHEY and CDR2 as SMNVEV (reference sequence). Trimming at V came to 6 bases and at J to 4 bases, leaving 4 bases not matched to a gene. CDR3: CASRLDRGYEQYF. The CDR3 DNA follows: TGTGCCAGCAGGCTGGACAGGGGATACGAGCAGTACTTC.

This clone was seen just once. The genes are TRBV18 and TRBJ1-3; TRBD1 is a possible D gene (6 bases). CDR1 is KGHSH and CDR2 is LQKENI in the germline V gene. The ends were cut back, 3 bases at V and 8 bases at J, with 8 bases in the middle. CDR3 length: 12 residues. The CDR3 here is CASSPRGDTIYF. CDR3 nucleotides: TGTGCCAGCTCACCCAGGGGAGACACCATATATTTT.

CDR3: CASNHKPVWGIREKLFF. The DNA for the CDR3 is TGTGCCAGCAACCATAAACCCGTGTGGGGCATAAGGGAAAAACTGTTTTTT. The chain is built from TRBV7-7 and TRBJ1-4; tentatively, D is TRBD1 (5 bases). Germline CDR1 and CDR2: SSHAT and FNYEAQ (reference sequence). Trimming removed 7 bases from V and 8 bases from J, with 26 bases in between. This CDR3 spans 17 amino acids.

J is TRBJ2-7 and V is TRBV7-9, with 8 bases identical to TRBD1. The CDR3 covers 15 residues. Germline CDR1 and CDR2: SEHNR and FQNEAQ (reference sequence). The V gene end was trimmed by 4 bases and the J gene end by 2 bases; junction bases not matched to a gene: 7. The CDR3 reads CASSWDRLGPYEQYF. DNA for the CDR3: TGTGCCAGCAGCTGGGACAGGCTGGGGCCCTACGAGCAGTACTTC.

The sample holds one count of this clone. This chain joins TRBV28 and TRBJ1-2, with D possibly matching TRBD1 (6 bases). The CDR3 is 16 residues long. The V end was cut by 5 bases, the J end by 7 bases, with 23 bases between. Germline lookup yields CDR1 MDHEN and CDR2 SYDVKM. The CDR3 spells CASSPGGPGVGLGYTF. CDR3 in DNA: TGTGCCAGCAGTCCGGGGGGGCCCGGGGTCGGACTTGGCTACACCTTC.

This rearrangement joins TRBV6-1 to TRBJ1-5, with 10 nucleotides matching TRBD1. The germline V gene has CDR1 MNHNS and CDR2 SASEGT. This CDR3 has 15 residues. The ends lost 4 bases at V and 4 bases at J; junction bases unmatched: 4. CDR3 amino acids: CASSGQGALNQPQHF. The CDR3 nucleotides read TGTGCCAGCAGTGGACAGGGGGCACTGAATCAGCCCCAGCATTTT.

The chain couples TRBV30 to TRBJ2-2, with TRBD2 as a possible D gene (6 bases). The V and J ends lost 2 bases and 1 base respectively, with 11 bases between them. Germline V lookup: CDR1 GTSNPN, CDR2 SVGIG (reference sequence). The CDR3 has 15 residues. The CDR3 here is CAWSMGTVNTGELFF. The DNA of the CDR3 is TGTGCCTGGAGTATGGGGACTGTGAACACCGGGGAGCTGTTTTTT.

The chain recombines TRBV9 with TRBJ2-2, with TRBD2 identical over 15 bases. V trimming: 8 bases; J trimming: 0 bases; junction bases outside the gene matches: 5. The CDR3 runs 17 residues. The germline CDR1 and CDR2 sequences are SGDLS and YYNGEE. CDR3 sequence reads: CASTGLAGGPNTGELFF. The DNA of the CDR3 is TGTGCCAGTACGGGACTAGCGGGAGGTCCGAACACCGGGGAGCTGTTTTTT.

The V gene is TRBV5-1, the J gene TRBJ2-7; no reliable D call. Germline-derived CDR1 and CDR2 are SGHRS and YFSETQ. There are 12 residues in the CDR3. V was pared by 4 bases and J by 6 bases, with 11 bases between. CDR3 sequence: CASSEQLSEQYF. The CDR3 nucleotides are TGCGCCAGCAGCGAACAGCTCAGCGAGCAGTACTTC.

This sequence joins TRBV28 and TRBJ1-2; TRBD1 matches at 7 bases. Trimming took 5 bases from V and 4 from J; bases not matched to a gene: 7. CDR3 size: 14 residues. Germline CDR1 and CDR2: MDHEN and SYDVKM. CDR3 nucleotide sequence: TGTGCCAGCAGTCCCGGGACAGTCGGCTATGGCTACACCTTC. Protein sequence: CASSPGTVGYGYTF.

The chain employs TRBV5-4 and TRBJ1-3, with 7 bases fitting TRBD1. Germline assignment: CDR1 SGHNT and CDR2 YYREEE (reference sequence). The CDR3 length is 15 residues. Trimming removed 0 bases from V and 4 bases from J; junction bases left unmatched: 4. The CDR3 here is CASSLEQGLGNTIYF. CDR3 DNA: TGTGCCAGCAGCTTGGAACAGGGGCTGGGAAACACCATATATTTT.